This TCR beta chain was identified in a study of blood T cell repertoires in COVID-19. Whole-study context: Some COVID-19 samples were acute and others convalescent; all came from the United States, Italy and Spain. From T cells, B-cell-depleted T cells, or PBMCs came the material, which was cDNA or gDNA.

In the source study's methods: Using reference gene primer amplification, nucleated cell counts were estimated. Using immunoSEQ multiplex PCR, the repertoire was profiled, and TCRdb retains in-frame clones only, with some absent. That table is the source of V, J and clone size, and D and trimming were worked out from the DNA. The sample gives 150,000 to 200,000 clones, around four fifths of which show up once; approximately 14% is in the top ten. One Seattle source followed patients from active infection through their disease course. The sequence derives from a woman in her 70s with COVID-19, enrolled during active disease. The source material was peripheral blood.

This chain's CDR3 is CASSPDKGYGYTF. In DNA form, the CDR3 reads TGTGCCAGTAGTCCTGACAAGGGGTATGGCTACACCTTC. This sequence joins TRBV19 and TRBJ1-2, with D perhaps matching TRBD1 (5 bases). CDR1 is LNHDA, CDR2 SQIVND, per germline (reference sequence). Trimming shortened V by 5 bases and J by 5 bases, and 12 bases separated the two germline ends. CDR3 length: 13 residues. Together with reference TRBV19 and TRBJ1-2, the CDR3 gives the full variable domain: DGGITQSPKYLFRKEGQNVTLSCEQNLNHDAMYWYRQDPGQGLRLIYYSQIVNDFQKGDIAEGYSVSREKKESFPLTVTSAQKNPTAFYLCASSPDKGYGYTFGSGTRLTVV.